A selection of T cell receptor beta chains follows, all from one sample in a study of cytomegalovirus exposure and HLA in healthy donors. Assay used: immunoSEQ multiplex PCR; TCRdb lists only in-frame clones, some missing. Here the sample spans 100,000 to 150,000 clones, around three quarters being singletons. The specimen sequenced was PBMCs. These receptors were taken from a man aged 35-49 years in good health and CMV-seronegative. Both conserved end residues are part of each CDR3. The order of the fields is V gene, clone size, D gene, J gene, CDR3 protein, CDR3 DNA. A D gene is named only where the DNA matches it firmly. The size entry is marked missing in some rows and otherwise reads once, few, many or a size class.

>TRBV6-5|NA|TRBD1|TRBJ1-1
CASRARDRQTTEAFF
TGTGCCAGCAGGGCTAGGGACAGGCAAACCACTGAAGCTTTCTTT
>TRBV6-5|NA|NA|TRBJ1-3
CASIASYTIYF
TGTGCCAGCATAGCGAGTTACACCATATATTTT
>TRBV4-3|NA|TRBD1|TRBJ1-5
CASSQRTGVNQPQHF
TGCGCCAGCAGCCAACGGACAGGGGTTAATCAGCCCCAGCATTTT
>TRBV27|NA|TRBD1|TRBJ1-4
CASSPQGVVEKLFF
TGTGCCAGCAGTCCACAGGGGGTTGTTGAAAAACTGTTTTTT
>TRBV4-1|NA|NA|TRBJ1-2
CASSHQTGSHYGYTF
TGCGCCAGCAGCCATCAAACAGGGTCACACTATGGCTACACCTTC
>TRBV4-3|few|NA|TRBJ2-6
CASSPQGTNSGANVLTF
TGCGCCAGCAGCCCTCAGGGTACTAACTCTGGGGCCAACGTCCTGACTTTC
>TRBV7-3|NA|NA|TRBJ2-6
CASSFSGVGANVLTF
TGTGCCAGCAGCTTTTCGGGGGTAGGGGCCAACGTCCTGACTTTC
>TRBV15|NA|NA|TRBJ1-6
CATSRESPPSPLHF
TGTGCCACCAGCAGAGAATCCCCCCCATCACCCCTCCACTTT
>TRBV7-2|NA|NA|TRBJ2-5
CASSLGGDGTQYF
TGTGCCAGCAGCTTAGGGGGCGACGGGACCCAGTACTTC
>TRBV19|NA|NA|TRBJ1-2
CASSFPDSPYYGYTF
TGTGCCAGTAGTTTCCCAGACAGTCCCTATTATGGCTACACCTTC
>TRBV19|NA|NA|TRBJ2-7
CASSPGSYEQYF
TGTGCCAGTAGCCCCGGGAGCTACGAGCAGTACTTC
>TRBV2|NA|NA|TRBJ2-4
CASSGIQGSGSKNIQYF
TGTGCCAGCAGTGGAATTCAGGGTTCAGGTAGCAAAAACATTCAGTACTTC
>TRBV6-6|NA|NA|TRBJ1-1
CASSSAGLNTEAFF
TGTGCCAGCAGTTCAGCGGGGCTGAACACTGAAGCTTTCTTT
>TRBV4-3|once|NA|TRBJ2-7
CASSQDLGGEQYF
TGCGCCAGCAGCCAAGATCTGGGGGGCGAGCAGTACTTC
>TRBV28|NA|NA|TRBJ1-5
CASSLDRIINQPQHF
TGTGCCAGCAGTTTAGACAGAATTATCAATCAGCCCCAGCATTTT
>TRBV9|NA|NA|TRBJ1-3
CASSEDRAGTGNTIYF
TGTGCCAGCAGCGAGGACAGAGCTGGAACTGGAAACACCATATATTTT
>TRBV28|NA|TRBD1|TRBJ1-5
CASSFDRVRHF
TGTGCCAGCAGTTTTGACAGGGTCCGGCATTTT
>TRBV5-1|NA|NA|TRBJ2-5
CASSRQETQYF
TGCGCCAGCAGCCGTCAAGAGACCCAGTACTTC
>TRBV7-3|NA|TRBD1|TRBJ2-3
CASSQRQGPDTQYF
TGTGCCAGCAGCCAGAGACAGGGTCCAGATACGCAGTATTTT
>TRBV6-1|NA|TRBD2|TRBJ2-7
CASRRGGYEQYF
TGTGCCAGCAGACGGGGGGGGTACGAGCAGTACTTC
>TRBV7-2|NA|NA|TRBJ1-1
CASSLAGQREVPEAFF
TGTGCCAGCAGCTTAGCCGGACAAAGGGAGGTCCCTGAAGCTTTCTTT
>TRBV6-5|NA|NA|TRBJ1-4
CASTLGGEGEKLFF
TGTGCCAGCACACTAGGGGGTGAGGGTGAAAAACTGTTTTTT
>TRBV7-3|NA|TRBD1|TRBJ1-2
CASSSWTGSAYGYTF
TGTGCCAGCAGCTCATGGACAGGGTCGGCCTATGGCTACACCTTC
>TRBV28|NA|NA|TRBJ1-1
CASSFPGAALNTEAFF
TGTGCCAGCAGTTTCCCGGGAGCCGCCCTGAACACTGAAGCTTTCTTT
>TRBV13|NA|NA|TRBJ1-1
CASSEGTLRFEAFF
TGTGCCAGCAGCGAAGGGACACTGAGATTTGAAGCTTTCTTT
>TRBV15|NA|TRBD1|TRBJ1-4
CATSREPTGREKLFF
TGTGCCACCAGCAGAGAGCCGACAGGGCGGGAAAAACTGTTTTTT
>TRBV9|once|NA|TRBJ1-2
CASSADVGAEGYTF
TGTGCCAGCAGCGCCGACGTGGGGGCGGAGGGCTACACCTTC
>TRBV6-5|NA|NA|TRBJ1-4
CASSYSAEAEKLFF
TGTGCCAGCAGTTACTCGGCGGAGGCGGAAAAACTGTTTTTT
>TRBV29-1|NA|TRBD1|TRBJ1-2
CSVRTGGSYGYTF
TGCAGCGTACGGACAGGGGGCTCCTATGGCTACACCTTC
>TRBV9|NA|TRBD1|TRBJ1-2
CASSTWGDRGEAETF
TGTGCCAGCAGCACTTGGGGAGACAGGGGAGAGGCGGAGACCTTC
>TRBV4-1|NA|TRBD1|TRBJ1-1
CASSQSRVRGQGNTEAFF
TGCGCCAGCAGCCAATCTCGGGTCAGGGGGCAGGGAAACACTGAAGCTTTCTTT
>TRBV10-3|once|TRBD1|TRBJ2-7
CAISDWTGAAEQYF
TGTGCCATCAGTGATTGGACAGGGGCCGCCGAGCAGTACTTC
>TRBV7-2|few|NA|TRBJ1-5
CASSLQMGDQPQHF
TGTGCCAGCAGCCTACAAATGGGAGATCAGCCCCAGCATTTT
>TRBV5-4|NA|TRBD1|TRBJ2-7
CASSLPGQGQREQYF
TGTGCCAGCAGCTTACCGGGACAGGGGCAGAGGGAGCAGTACTTC
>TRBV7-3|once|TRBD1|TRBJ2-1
CASSSRDRGVEQFF
TGTGCCAGCAGCTCCAGGGACAGGGGGGTTGAGCAGTTCTTC
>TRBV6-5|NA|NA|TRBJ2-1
CASKSGETAEQFF
TGTGCCAGCAAGTCGGGGGAGACGGCTGAGCAGTTCTTC
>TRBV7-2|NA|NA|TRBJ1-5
CASSLVGDNQPQHF
TGTGCCAGCAGCTTAGTCGGTGACAATCAGCCCCAGCATTTT
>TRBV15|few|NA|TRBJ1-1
CATSSGLTNTEAFF
TGTGCCACCAGCAGTGGACTCACGAACACTGAAGCTTTCTTT
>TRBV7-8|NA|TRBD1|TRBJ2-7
CASGQGVVKQYF
TGTGCCAGTGGACAGGGAGTTGTGAAGCAGTACTTC
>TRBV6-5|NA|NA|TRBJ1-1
CASSYSTPGGRAEAFF
TGTGCCAGCAGTTACTCGACACCGGGGGGTCGAGCTGAAGCTTTCTTT
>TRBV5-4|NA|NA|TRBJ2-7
CASSLGQNEQYF
TGTGCCAGCAGCTTGGGCCAGAACGAGCAGTACTTC
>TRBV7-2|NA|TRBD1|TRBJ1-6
CASSLTLDRGYSPLHF
TGTGCCAGCAGCTTAACGCTGGACAGGGGATATTCACCCCTCCACTTT
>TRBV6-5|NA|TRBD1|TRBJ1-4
CASGPRGRRKLFF
TGTGCCTCAGGCCCCAGGGGGCGTAGGAAACTGTTTTTT
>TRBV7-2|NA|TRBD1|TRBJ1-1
CASGSGTGVVAEAFF
TGTGCCAGCGGATCCGGGACAGGGGTTGTCGCTGAAGCTTTCTTT
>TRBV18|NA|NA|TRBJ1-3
CASSPNIQVSSGNTIYF
TGTGCCAGCTCACCAAATATTCAAGTGAGCTCTGGAAACACCATATATTTT